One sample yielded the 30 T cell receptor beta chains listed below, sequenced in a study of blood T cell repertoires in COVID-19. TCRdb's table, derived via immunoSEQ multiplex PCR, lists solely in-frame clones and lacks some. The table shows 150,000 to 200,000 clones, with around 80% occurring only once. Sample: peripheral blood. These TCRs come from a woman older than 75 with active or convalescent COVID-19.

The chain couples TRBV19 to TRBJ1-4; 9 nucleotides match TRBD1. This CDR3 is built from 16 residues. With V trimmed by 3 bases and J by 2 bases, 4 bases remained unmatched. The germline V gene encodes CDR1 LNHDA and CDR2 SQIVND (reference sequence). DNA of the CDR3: TGTGCCAGTAGTATCGGGACAGGGCTCACTAATGAAAAACTGTTTTTT. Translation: CASSIGTGLTNEKLFF.

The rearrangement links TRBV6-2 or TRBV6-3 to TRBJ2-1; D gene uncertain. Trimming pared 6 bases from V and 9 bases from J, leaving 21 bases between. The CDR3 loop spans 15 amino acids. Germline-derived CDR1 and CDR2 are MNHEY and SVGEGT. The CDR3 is CASSASGPHWSEQFF. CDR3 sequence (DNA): TGTGCCAGCAGCGCCTCCGGCCCCCATTGGAGTGAGCAGTTCTTC.

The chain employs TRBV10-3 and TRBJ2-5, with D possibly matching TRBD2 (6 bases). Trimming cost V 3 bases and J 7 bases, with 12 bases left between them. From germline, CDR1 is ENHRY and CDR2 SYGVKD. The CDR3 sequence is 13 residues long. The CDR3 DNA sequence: TGTGCCATCAGTGAACGGCAGGGAGGGACCCAGTACTTC. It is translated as CAISERQGGTQYF.

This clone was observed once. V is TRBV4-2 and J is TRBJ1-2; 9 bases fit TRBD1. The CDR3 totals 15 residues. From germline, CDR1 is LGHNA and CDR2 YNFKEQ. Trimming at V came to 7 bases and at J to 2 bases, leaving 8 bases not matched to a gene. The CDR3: CASTLGGTGNYGYTF. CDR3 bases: TGTGCCAGCACCCTCGGGGGGACAGGGAACTATGGCTACACCTTC.

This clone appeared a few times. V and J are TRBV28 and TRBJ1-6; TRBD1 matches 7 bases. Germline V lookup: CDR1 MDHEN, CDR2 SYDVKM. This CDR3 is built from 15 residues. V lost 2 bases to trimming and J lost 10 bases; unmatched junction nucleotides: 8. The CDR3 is CASSLADRASSPLHF. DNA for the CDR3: TGTGCCAGCAGTTTAGCAGACAGGGCTTCGTCACCCCTCCACTTT.

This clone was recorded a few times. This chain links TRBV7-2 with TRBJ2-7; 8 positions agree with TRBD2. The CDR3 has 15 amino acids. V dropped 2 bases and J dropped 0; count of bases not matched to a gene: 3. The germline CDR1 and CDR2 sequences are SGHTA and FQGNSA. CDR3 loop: CASSLLRGDSYEQYF. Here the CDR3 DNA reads TGTGCCAGCAGCTTACTGCGGGGGGACTCCTACGAGCAGTACTTC.

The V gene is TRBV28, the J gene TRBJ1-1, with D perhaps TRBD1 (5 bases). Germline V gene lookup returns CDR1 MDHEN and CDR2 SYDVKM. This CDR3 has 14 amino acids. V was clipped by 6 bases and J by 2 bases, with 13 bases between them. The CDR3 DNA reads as TGTGCCAGCAGCCCGCCGGGGGTTAACACTGAAGCTTTCTTT. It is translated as CASSPPGVNTEAFF. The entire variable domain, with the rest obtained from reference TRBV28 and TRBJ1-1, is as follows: DVKVTQSSRYLVKRTGEKVFLECVQDMDHENMFWYRQDPGLGLRLIYFSYDVKMKEKGDIPEGYSVSREKKERFSLILESASTNQTSMYLCASSPPGVNTEAFFGQGTRLTVV.

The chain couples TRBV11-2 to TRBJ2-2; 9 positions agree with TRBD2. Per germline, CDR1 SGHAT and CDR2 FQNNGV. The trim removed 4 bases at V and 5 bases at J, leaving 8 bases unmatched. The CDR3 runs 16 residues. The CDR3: CASSYTGTSITGELFF. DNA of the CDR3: TGTGCCAGCAGCTACACCGGGACTAGCATTACCGGGGAGCTGTTTTTT.

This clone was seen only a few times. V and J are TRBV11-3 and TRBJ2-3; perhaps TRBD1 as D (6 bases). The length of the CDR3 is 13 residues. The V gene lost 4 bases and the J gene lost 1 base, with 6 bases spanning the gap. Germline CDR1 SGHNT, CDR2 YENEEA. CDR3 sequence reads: CASSYRGTDTQYF. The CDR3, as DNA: TGTGCCAGCAGCTACAGGGGCACAGATACGCAGTATTTT.

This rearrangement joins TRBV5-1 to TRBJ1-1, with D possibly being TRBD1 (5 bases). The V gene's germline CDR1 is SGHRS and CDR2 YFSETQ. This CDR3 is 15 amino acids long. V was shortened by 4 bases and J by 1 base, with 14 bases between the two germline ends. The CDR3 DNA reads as TGCGCCAGCAGCCAATCCCCAGGGAAGAACACTGAAGCTTTCTTT. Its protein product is CASSQSPGKNTEAFF.

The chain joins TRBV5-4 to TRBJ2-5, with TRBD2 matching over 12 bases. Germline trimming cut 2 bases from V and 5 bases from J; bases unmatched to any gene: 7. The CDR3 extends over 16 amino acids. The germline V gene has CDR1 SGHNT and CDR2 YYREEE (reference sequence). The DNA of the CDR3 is TGTGCCAGCAGCTTACCCGGGACTAGCGGGTTCGAGACCCAGTACTTC. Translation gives CASSLPGTSGFETQYF.

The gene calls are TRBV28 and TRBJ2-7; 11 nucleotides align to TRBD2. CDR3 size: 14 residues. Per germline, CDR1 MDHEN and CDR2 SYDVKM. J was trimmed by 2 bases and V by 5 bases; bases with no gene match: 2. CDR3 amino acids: CASSTSGGPYEQYF. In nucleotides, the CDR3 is TGTGCCAGCAGTACTAGCGGGGGTCCCTACGAGCAGTACTTC. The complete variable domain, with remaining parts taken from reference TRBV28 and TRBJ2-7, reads DVKVTQSSRYLVKRTGEKVFLECVQDMDHENMFWYRQDPGLGLRLIYFSYDVKMKEKGDIPEGYSVSREKKERFSLILESASTNQTSMYLCASSTSGGPYEQYFGPGTRLTVT.

CDR3 bases: TGCGCCAGCACCTTCGGGGAAAGCACAGATACGCAGTATTTT. Residues: CASTFGESTDTQYF. The chain combines TRBV5-1 with TRBJ2-3, with a weak D call TRBD2 (5 bases). CDR1 and CDR2 (germline): SGHRS, YFSETQ. The CDR3 spans 14 residues. V was clipped by 6 bases and J by 0 bases, with 11 bases between them.

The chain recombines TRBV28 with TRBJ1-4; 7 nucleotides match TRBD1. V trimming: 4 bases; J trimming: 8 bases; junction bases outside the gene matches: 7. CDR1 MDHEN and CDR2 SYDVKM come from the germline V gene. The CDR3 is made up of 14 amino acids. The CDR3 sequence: CASSSGTVREKLFF. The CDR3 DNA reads TGTGCCAGCAGTTCCGGGACAGTGAGGGAAAAACTGTTTTTT. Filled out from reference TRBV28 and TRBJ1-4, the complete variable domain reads DVKVTQSSRYLVKRTGEKVFLECVQDMDHENMFWYRQDPGLGLRLIYFSYDVKMKEKGDIPEGYSVSREKKERFSLILESASTNQTSMYLCASSSGTVREKLFFGSGTQLSVL.

The CDR3 DNA follows: TGCAGCGTGACCTTCTCGGGTTTCCGGTTCGAGACCCAGTACTTC. This sequence encodes CSVTFSGFRFETQYF. The gene calls are TRBV29-1 and TRBJ2-5, with D uncertain. The CDR3 extends over 15 amino acids. The V gene's germline CDR1 is SQVTM and CDR2 ANQGSEA. V was trimmed by 6 bases and J by 5 bases, leaving 22 bases between them.

CDR3 sequence reads: CASSLILAASSYNEQFF. The CDR3 region has the DNA TGTGCCAGCAGCTTAATCCTGGCGGCCAGCTCCTACAATGAGCAGTTCTTC. This chain links TRBV11-2 with TRBJ2-1; D not certain. The CDR3 is made up of 17 amino acids. Trimming removed 2 bases from V and 0 bases from J, with 14 bases in between. The germline V gene has CDR1 SGHAT and CDR2 FQNNGV.

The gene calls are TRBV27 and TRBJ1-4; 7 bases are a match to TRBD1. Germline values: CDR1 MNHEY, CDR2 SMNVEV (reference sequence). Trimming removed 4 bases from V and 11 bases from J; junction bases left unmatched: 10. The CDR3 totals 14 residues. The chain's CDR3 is CASSSADRVEKLFF. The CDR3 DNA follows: TGTGCCAGCAGTTCAGCTGACAGGGTTGAGAAACTGTTTTTT. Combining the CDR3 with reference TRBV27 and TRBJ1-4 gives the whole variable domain EAQVTQNPRYLITVTGKKLTVTCSQNMNHEYMSWYRQDPGLGLRQIYYSMNVEVTDKGDVPEGYKVSRKEKRNFPLILESPSPNQTSLYFCASSSADRVEKLFFGSGTQLSVL.

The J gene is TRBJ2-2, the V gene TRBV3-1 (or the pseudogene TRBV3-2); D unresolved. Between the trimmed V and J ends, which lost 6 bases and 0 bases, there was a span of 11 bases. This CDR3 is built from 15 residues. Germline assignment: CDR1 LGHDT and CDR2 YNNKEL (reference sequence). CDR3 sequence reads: CASSYRVTNTGELFF. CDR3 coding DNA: TGTGCCAGCAGTTACCGCGTTACGAACACCGGGGAGCTGTTTTTT.

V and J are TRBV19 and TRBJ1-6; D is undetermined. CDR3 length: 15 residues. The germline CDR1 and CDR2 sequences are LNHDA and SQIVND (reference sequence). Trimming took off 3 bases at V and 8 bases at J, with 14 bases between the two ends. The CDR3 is CASSIGGRGDSPLHF. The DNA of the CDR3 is TGTGCCAGTAGTATTGGAGGGCGAGGCGATTCACCCCTCCACTTT.

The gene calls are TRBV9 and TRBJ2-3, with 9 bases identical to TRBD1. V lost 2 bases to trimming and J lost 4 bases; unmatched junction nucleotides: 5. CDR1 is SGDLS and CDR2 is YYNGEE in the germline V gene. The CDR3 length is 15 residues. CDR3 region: CASSVKQGAADTQYF. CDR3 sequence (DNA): TGTGCCAGCAGCGTTAAACAGGGGGCAGCAGATACGCAGTATTTT.

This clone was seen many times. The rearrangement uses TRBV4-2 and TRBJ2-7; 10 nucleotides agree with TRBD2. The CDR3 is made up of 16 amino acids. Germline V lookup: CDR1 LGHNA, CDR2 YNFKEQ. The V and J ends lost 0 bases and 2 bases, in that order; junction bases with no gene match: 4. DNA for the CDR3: TGTGCCAGCAGCCAAGATCTTACTAGCGGGGCCTACGAGCAGTACTTC. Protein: CASSQDLTSGAYEQYF.

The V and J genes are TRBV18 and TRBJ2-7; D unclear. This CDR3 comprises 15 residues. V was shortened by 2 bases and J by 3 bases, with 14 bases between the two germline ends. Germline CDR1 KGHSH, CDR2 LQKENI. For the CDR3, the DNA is TGTGCCAGCTCACCAGTCCAGATACGAAACTACGAGCAGTACTTC. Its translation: CASSPVQIRNYEQYF.

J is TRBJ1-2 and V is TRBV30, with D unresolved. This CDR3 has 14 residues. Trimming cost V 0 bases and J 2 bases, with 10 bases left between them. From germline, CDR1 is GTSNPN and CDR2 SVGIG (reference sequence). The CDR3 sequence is CAWSVRILNYGYTF. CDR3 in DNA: TGTGCCTGGAGTGTACGTATCCTAAACTATGGCTACACCTTC.

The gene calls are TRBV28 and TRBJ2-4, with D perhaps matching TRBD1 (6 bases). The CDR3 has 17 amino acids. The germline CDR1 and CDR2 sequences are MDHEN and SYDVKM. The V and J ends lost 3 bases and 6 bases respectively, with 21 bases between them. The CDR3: CASSFGGQFGGRNIQYF. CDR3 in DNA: TGTGCCAGCAGTTTCGGTGGACAGTTTGGCGGTAGAAACATTCAGTACTTC.

The CDR3 spells CASGTHYNQPQHF. CDR3 nucleotide sequence: TGTGCCAGCGGGACACACTACAATCAGCCCCAGCATTTT. The V call is TRBV2, the J call TRBJ1-5; possible D gene TRBD1, 6 bases. The CDR3 contains 13 residues. Trimming stripped 8 bases from V and 3 bases from J, with 11 bases between. Germline V gene sequence: CDR1 SNHLY, CDR2 FYNNEI.

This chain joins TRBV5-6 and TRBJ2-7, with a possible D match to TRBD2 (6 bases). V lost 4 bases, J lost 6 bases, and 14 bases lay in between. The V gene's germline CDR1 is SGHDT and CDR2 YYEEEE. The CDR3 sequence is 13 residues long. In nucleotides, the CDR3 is TGTGCCAGCAGCCCCGATACGCGGGGCGAGCAGTACTTC. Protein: CASSPDTRGEQYF.

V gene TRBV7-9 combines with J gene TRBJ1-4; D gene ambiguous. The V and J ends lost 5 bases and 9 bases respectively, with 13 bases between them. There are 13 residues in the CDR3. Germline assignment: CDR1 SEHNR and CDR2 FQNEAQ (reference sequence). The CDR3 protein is CASSREQEKKLFF. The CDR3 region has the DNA TGTGCCAGCAGCCGGGAACAAGAGAAAAAACTGTTTTTT.

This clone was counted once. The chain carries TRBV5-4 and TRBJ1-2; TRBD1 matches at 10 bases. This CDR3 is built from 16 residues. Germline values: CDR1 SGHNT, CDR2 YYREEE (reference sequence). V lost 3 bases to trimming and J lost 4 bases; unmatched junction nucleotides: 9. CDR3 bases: TGTGCCAGCAGCTGGGGACAGGGGTTGATTTCCTATGGCTACACCTTC. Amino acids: CASSWGQGLISYGYTF.

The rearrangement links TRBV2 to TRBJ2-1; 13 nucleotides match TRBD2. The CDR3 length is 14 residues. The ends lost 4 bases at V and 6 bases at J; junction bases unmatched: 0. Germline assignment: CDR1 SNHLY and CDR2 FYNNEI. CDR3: CASSGLAGGNEQFF. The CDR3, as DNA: TGTGCCAGCAGTGGACTAGCGGGGGGCAATGAGCAGTTCTTC.

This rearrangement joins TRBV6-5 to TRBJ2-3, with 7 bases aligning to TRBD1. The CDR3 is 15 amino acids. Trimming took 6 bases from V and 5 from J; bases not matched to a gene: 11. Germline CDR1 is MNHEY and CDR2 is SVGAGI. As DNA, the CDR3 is TGTGCCAGCAGATCAACACAGGGGTTGGGAGATACGCAGTATTTT. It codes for CASRSTQGLGDTQYF.